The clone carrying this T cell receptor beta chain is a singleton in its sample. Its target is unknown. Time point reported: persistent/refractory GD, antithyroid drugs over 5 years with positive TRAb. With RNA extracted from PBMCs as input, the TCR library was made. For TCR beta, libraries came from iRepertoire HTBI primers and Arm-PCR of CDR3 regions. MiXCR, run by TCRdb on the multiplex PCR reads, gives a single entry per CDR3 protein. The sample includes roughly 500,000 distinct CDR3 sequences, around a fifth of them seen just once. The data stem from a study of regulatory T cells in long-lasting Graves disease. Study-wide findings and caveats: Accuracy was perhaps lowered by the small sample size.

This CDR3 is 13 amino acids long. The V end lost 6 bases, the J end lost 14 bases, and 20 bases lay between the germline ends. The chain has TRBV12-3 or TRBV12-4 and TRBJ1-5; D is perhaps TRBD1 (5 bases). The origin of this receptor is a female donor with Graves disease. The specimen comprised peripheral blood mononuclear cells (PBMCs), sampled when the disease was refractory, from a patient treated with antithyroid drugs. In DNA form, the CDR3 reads TGTGCCAGCAGCTACTACGGCGGGGACCGGGAGCATTTT. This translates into CASSYYGGDREHF.